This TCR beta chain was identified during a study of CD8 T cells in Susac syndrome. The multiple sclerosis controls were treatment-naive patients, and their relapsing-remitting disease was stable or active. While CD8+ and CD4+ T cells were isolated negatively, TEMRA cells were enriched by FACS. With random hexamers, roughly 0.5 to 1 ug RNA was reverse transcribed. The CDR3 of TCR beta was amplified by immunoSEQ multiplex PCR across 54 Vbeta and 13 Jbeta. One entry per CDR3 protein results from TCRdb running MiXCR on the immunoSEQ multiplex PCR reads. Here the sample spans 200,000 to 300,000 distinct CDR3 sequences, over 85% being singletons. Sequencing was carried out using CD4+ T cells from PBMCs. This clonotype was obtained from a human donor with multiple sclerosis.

The CDR3 loop is CASSERQLKETQYF. In DNA form, the CDR3 reads TGTGCCAGCAGCGAGAGACAGCTGAAAGAGACCCAGTACTTC. The chain employs TRBV7-9 and TRBJ2-5, with D possibly being TRBD1 (5 bases). The CDR3 sequence is 14 residues long. Germline-derived CDR1 and CDR2 are SEHNR and FQNEAQ (reference sequence). V lost 5 bases to trimming and J lost 3 bases, with 13 bases between them.